Following are 11 T cell receptor beta chains from one sample sequenced in a study of blood T cell repertoires in COVID-19. The assay was immunoSEQ multiplex PCR, and TCRdb's table has in-frame clones only and misses some. There are about 80,000 clones in the sample; 60% to 85% occur only once, and about 15% lies in the top ten. The sequencing input was peripheral blood. These receptors came from a human donor in a cohort sampled during active COVID-19.

The V and J genes are TRBV4-1 and TRBJ2-6, with D possibly matching TRBD2 (6 bases). CDR1 is MGHRA, CDR2 YSYEKL, per germline. Trimming shortened V by 0 bases and J by 4 bases, and 10 bases separated the two germline ends. The CDR3 extends over 16 amino acids. CDR3 nucleotides: TGCGCCAGCAGCCAAGATGGGAGGTCCGGGGCCAACGTCCTGACTTTC. This translates into CASSQDGRSGANVLTF.

CDR3 nucleotides: TGTGCCAGCAGTTTTCATTTCGCGTTGAACACTGAAGCTTTCTTT. Translation gives CASSFHFALNTEAFF. The V gene is TRBV27, the J gene TRBJ1-1; D is unresolved. Germline V CDR1 and CDR2: MNHEY, SMNVEV (reference sequence). This CDR3 is built from 15 residues. With 3 bases removed from V and 0 bases from J, the gap between germline ends came to 11 bases.

This sequence joins TRBV6-6 and TRBJ1-2; D is perhaps TRBD1 (6 bases). CDR3 size: 14 residues. V lost 4 bases and J 4 bases, leaving 13 bases between the germline ends. Germline V gene lookup returns CDR1 MNHNY and CDR2 SVGAGI (reference sequence). CDR3 DNA: TGTGCCAGCAGTTCTGACAGGCAGGGCTATGGCTACACCTTC. It codes for CASSSDRQGYGYTF.

The chain couples TRBV18 to TRBJ2-7; no firm D call. Germline V CDR1 and CDR2: KGHSH, LQKENI. This CDR3 comprises 12 residues. Trimming stripped 2 bases from V and 5 bases from J, with 7 bases between. CDR3 region: CASSPMTNEQYF. The CDR3 region has the DNA TGTGCCAGCTCACCAATGACAAACGAGCAGTACTTC.

The genes are TRBV19 and TRBJ2-1; D gene uncertain. The CDR3 spans 13 residues. Trimming left V 8 bases short and J 0 bases short, with 8 bases between. Looked up from germline, CDR1 is LNHDA and CDR2 is SQIVND (reference sequence). The CDR3 here is CASVSPSYNEQFF. The DNA of the CDR3 is TGTGCCAGTGTTAGCCCCTCCTACAATGAGCAGTTCTTC.

The CDR3 DNA is TGTGCCAGCAGTCTCATACAGGGAGCAGATACGCAGTATTTT. This translates into CASSLIQGADTQYF. The V call is TRBV27, the J call TRBJ2-3; D perhaps matches TRBD1 (6 bases). Per germline, CDR1 MNHEY and CDR2 SMNVEV (reference sequence). The CDR3 covers 14 residues. Trimming stripped 5 bases from V and 4 bases from J, with 13 bases between.

This chain connects TRBV7-2 to TRBJ1-1, with D possibly TRBD1 on 6 matching bases. Germline CDR1 reads SGHTA; CDR2 reads FQGNSA. V lost 5 bases, J lost 1 base, and 8 bases lay in between. The CDR3 is 13 amino acids. This chain's CDR3 is CASSLRGNTEAFF. CDR3 DNA: TGTGCCAGCAGCCTCAGGGGGAACACTGAAGCTTTCTTT.

The CDR3, as DNA: TGCGCCAGCAGCCAAGGGGGAGGTTATAATGAAAAACTGTTTTTT. It specifies CASSQGGGYNEKLFF. This chain uses TRBV4-1 with TRBJ1-4; no clear D. In germline, CDR1 is MGHRA, CDR2 YSYEKL. With 1 base removed from V and 4 bases from J, the gap between germline ends came to 10 bases. CDR3 length equals 15 residues.

This chain links TRBV9 with TRBJ2-3; unclear D gene. This CDR3 is 14 amino acids long. Trimming pared 0 bases from V and 3 bases from J, leaving 8 bases between. Germline lookup yields CDR1 SGDLS and CDR2 YYNGEE. In DNA form, the CDR3 reads TGTGCCAGCAGCGTAGGAGGTTGGACAGATACGCAGTATTTT. It specifies CASSVGGWTDTQYF.

The V call is TRBV6-5, the J call TRBJ1-4; D is unresolved. The V end lost 5 bases, the J end lost 10 bases, and 14 bases lay between the germline ends. This CDR3 comprises 13 residues. CDR1 and CDR2 from the germline V gene are MNHEY and SVGAGI. CDR3 coding DNA: TGTGCCAGCAGTCCCACCCGAGGAGGAAAACTGTTTTTT. It yields the protein CASSPTRGGKLFF.

The chain is built from TRBV5-1 and TRBJ1-2; TRBD1 agrees at 8 bases. The CDR3 consists of 15 residues. Germline V gene sequence: CDR1 SGHRS, CDR2 YFSETQ. The J segment lost 5 bases and the V segment lost 4 bases, leaving 10 bases of the junction unmatched. CDR3 DNA sequence: TGCGCCAGCAGCCGGTCAGGGGGCGAAAGATATGGCTACACCTTC. This sequence encodes CASSRSGGERYGYTF.